This is a list of T cell receptor beta chains from one sample in a study of blood T cell repertoires in COVID-19. TCRdb's copy holds only in-frame clones and misses some; the assay was immunoSEQ multiplex PCR. This table holds about 250,000 clones, approximately 80% found once. Sequencing was carried out using peripheral blood. The receptors were sampled from an elderly man with acute or convalescent COVID-19. Each CDR3 is given with its conserved first and last residue. Fields, in order: clone size, V gene, D gene, CDR3 length, J gene, CDR3 protein, CDR3 DNA. D genes are given only for firm matches. Where a row states a size, it is once, few, many or the class of an expanded clone; other rows omit it.

size: .; V: TRBV27; D: TRBD1; length: 16; J: TRBJ1-6; CDR3: CASSFLKGADNSPLHF; DNA: TGTGCCAGCAGTTTTTTAAAGGGGGCAGATAATTCACCCCTCCACTTT
size: .; V: TRBV19; D: TRBD1; length: 15; J: TRBJ1-2; CDR3: CASNADRDGNYGYTF; DNA: TGTGCCAGTAACGCCGACAGGGACGGTAACTATGGCTACACCTTC
size: once; V: TRBV9; D: TRBD2; length: 16; J: TRBJ2-3; CDR3: CASSELAGGSTDTQYF; DNA: TGTGCCAGCAGCGAACTAGCGGGGGGGAGCACAGATACGCAGTATTTT
size: .; V: TRBV9; D: .; length: 15; J: TRBJ1-6; CDR3: CASSGRTGGESPLHF; DNA: TGTGCCAGCAGCGGACGTACAGGTGGTGAATCACCCCTCCACTTT
size: many; V: TRBV27; D: .; length: 17; J: TRBJ2-1; CDR3: CASSLQRRIAAYNEQFF; DNA: TGTGCCAGCAGTTTACAGAGGCGGATCGCTGCCTACAATGAGCAGTTCTTC
size: .; V: TRBV11-3; D: TRBD1; length: 16; J: TRBJ2-1; CDR3: CASSRNPGQGYNEQFF; DNA: TGTGCCAGCAGCCGCAACCCGGGACAGGGATACAATGAGCAGTTCTTC
size: .; V: TRBV2; D: .; length: 14; J: TRBJ1-1; CDR3: CASSEGSGNTEAFF; DNA: TGTGCCAGCAGTGAAGGTTCGGGGAACACTGAAGCTTTCTTT
size: .; V: TRBV20-1; D: TRBD1; length: 14; J: TRBJ2-7; CDR3: CSASRGTEFYEQYF; DNA: TGCAGTGCTAGTAGAGGGACAGAATTCTACGAGCAGTACTTC
size: .; V: TRBV27; D: .; length: 15; J: TRBJ2-7; CDR3: CASTSAQGGAYEQYF; DNA: TGTGCCAGCACCTCAGCCCAGGGGGGAGCCTACGAGCAGTACTTC
size: .; V: TRBV10-2; D: .; length: 13; J: TRBJ1-6; CDR3: CASSNPTAAPLHF; DNA: TGCGCCAGCAGTAACCCGACAGCCGCCCCCCTCCACTTT
size: .; V: TRBV6-1; D: .; length: 15; J: TRBJ1-5; CDR3: CASSDGGRVNQPQHF; DNA: TGTGCCAGCAGTGACGGAGGGAGGGTAAATCAGCCCCAGCATTTT
size: few; V: TRBV27; D: .; length: 15; J: TRBJ2-6; CDR3: CASSLGSSGANVLTF; DNA: TGTGCCAGCAGTTTAGGCAGCTCTGGGGCCAACGTCCTGACTTTC
size: .; V: TRBV4-1; D: TRBD1; length: 19; J: TRBJ1-1; CDR3: CASSHNWTGGRNTDTEAFF; DNA: TGCGCCAGCAGCCATAATTGGACAGGGGGCCGGAACACGGACACTGAAGCTTTCTTT
size: .; V: TRBV2; D: .; length: 14; J: TRBJ1-1; CDR3: CASLSRSAGTEAFF; DNA: TGTGCCAGCTTGAGCCGCTCAGCAGGGACTGAAGCTTTCTTT
size: few; V: TRBV3-1/TRBV3-2; D: TRBD1; length: 15; J: TRBJ1-6; CDR3: CASSQETGGNSPLHF; DNA: TGTGCCAGCAGCCAAGAAACAGGGGGCAATTCACCCCTCCACTTT
size: .; V: TRBV2; D: TRBD1; length: 14; J: TRBJ1-1; CDR3: CASSLQGASTEAFF; DNA: TGTGCCAGCAGCCTACAGGGGGCCAGTACTGAAGCTTTCTTT
size: .; V: TRBV5-5; D: TRBD1; length: 16; J: TRBJ2-3; CDR3: CASSLLEGGRTDTQYF; DNA: TGTGCCAGCAGCTTATTAGAAGGGGGCAGGACAGATACGCAGTATTTT
size: few; V: TRBV5-1; D: TRBD1; length: 14; J: TRBJ1-1; CDR3: CASTFDRGNTEAFF; DNA: TGCGCCAGTACCTTCGACAGGGGGAACACTGAAGCTTTCTTT
size: .; V: TRBV3-1/TRBV3-2; D: .; length: 15; J: TRBJ1-3; CDR3: CASSQGEVSGNTIYF; DNA: TGTGCCAGCAGCCAAGGAGAGGTCTCTGGAAACACCATATATTTT
size: .; V: TRBV5-5; D: TRBD2; length: 15; J: TRBJ2-3; CDR3: CASSNGLARSDTQYF; DNA: TGTGCCAGCAGCAACGGACTAGCGAGATCAGATACGCAGTATTTT
size: .; V: TRBV24-1; D: .; length: 14; J: TRBJ2-6; CDR3: CATSDPTVSNVLTF; DNA: TGTGCCACCAGTGACCCGACTGTATCCAACGTCCTGACTTTC
size: .; V: TRBV25-1; D: .; length: 14; J: TRBJ1-1; CDR3: CASSDTRRGTEAFF; DNA: TGTGCCAGCAGTGATACGCGCAGGGGCACTGAAGCTTTCTTT
size: .; V: TRBV7-8; D: .; length: 15; J: TRBJ2-3; CDR3: CASSRLAFSTDTQYF; DNA: TGTGCCAGCAGCCGGCTAGCGTTTAGCACAGATACGCAGTATTTT
size: .; V: TRBV15; D: TRBD2; length: 23; J: TRBJ2-1; CDR3: CATSKIALGLAGGTSGGYNEQFF; DNA: TGTGCCACCAGCAAGATCGCGCTAGGACTAGCGGGGGGAACCTCCGGGGGCTACAATGAGCAGTTCTTC
size: .; V: TRBV5-1; D: TRBD2; length: 16; J: TRBJ2-5; CDR3: CASSFRGVAYQETQYF; DNA: TGCGCCAGCAGCTTCCGGGGGGTGGCGTACCAAGAGACCCAGTACTTC
size: .; V: TRBV18; D: TRBD2; length: 17; J: TRBJ2-2; CDR3: CASSRRLAGTNTGELFF; DNA: TGTGCCAGCTCGCGAAGACTAGCGGGAACGAACACCGGGGAGCTGTTTTTT
size: .; V: TRBV5-1; D: .; length: 14; J: TRBJ2-5; CDR3: CASSLWQGSETQYF; DNA: TGCGCCAGCAGCTTGTGGCAGGGAAGCGAGACCCAGTACTTC
size: .; V: TRBV28; D: .; length: 14; J: TRBJ1-1; CDR3: CASRESGARPGAFF; DNA: TGTGCCAGCAGAGAATCAGGGGCCCGCCCTGGAGCTTTCTTT
size: .; V: TRBV28; D: TRBD2; length: 19; J: TRBJ2-3; CDR3: CASSSLAGGTPYPTDTQYF; DNA: TGTGCCAGCAGTTCCCTCGCGGGGGGCACCCCTTACCCCACAGATACGCAGTATTTT
size: .; V: TRBV20-1; D: .; length: 14; J: TRBJ1-5; CDR3: CSASQQGTNQPQHF; DNA: TGCAGTGCTAGTCAACAGGGTACAAATCAGCCCCAGCATTTT
size: few; V: TRBV6-4; D: .; length: 14; J: TRBJ1-1; CDR3: CASTRTVRDTEAFF; DNA: TGTGCCAGCACACGGACAGTGAGGGACACTGAAGCTTTCTTT
size: .; V: TRBV30; D: .; length: 15; J: TRBJ1-4; CDR3: CAWSVQGTTNEKLFF; DNA: TGTGCCTGGAGTGTACAGGGAACAACTAATGAAAAACTGTTTTTT
size: .; V: TRBV30; D: .; length: 17; J: TRBJ1-5; CDR3: CAWSEWGRPFSNQPQHF; DNA: TGTGCCTGGAGTGAATGGGGGCGTCCATTTAGCAATCAGCCCCAGCATTTT
size: .; V: TRBV29-1; D: TRBD1; length: 14; J: TRBJ1-2; CDR3: CSVEAGQGRYGYTF; DNA: TGCAGCGTTGAAGCCGGACAGGGGCGCTATGGCTACACCTTC
size: .; V: TRBV6-4; D: .; length: 14; J: TRBJ2-2; CDR3: CASRRGPGTGELFF; DNA: TGTGCCAGCAGACGGGGTCCGGGCACCGGGGAGCTGTTTTTT
size: .; V: TRBV7-2; D: .; length: 16; J: TRBJ2-4; CDR3: CASSFRRTRGKNIQYF; DNA: TGTGCCAGCAGCTTTAGACGGACCCGGGGCAAAAACATTCAGTACTTC
size: .; V: TRBV7-2; D: TRBD1; length: 14; J: TRBJ2-5; CDR3: CASSSDRGKETQYF; DNA: TGTGCCAGCAGCTCTGACAGGGGAAAAGAGACCCAGTACTTC
size: .; V: TRBV5-4; D: TRBD1; length: 14; J: TRBJ2-7; CDR3: CASSRTGDSYEQYF; DNA: TGTGCCAGCAGCAGGACAGGGGACTCCTACGAGCAGTACTTC
size: .; V: TRBV2; D: .; length: 14; J: TRBJ1-5; CDR3: CASSSTGFNQPQHF; DNA: TGTGCCAGCAGTTCGACAGGTTTCAATCAGCCCCAGCATTTT
size: .; V: TRBV10-1; D: .; length: 13; J: TRBJ1-5; CDR3: CASSESGGQPQHF; DNA: TGCGCCAGCAGTGAGTCCGGTGGTCAGCCCCAGCATTTT
size: .; V: TRBV3-1/TRBV3-2; D: TRBD1; length: 16; J: TRBJ1-5; CDR3: CASSLGDSYSNQPQHF; DNA: TGTGCCAGCAGCCTAGGGGACAGTTATAGCAATCAGCCCCAGCATTTT
size: few; V: TRBV19; D: TRBD1; length: 15; J: TRBJ1-5; CDR3: CASIGTVFSNQPQHF; DNA: TGTGCCAGTATTGGGACAGTCTTTAGCAATCAGCCCCAGCATTTT
size: .; V: TRBV19; D: TRBD1; length: 14; J: TRBJ1-1; CDR3: CASKETGLNTEAFF; DNA: TGTGCCAGTAAGGAGACAGGGCTGAACACTGAAGCTTTCTTT
size: .; V: TRBV9; D: .; length: 15; J: TRBJ2-3; CDR3: CASSANSHGTDTQYF; DNA: TGTGCCAGCAGCGCTAACTCGCACGGCACAGATACGCAGTATTTT
size: few; V: TRBV2; D: .; length: 12; J: TRBJ2-7; CDR3: CASMLTAYEQYF; DNA: TGTGCCAGCATGTTGACAGCCTACGAGCAGTACTTC
size: .; V: TRBV19; D: TRBD1; length: 15; J: TRBJ2-3; CDR3: CASRDRGRFPDTQYF; DNA: TGTGCCAGCCGGGACAGGGGGCGCTTCCCAGATACGCAGTATTTT
size: .; V: TRBV14; D: TRBD2; length: 17; J: TRBJ2-1; CDR3: CASAGTSGSWTYNEQFF; DNA: TGTGCCAGCGCCGGGACTAGCGGGAGTTGGACCTACAATGAGCAGTTCTTC
size: once; V: TRBV27; D: TRBD2; length: 16; J: TRBJ2-1; CDR3: CASKRASGSLYNEQFF; DNA: TGTGCCAGCAAGAGGGCTAGCGGGAGTTTGTACAATGAGCAGTTCTTC
size: .; V: TRBV10-3; D: .; length: 12; J: TRBJ2-7; CDR3: CAISSGLYEQYF; DNA: TGTGCCATCAGCTCGGGATTATACGAGCAGTACTTC
size: .; V: TRBV4-1; D: .; length: 14; J: TRBJ1-6; CDR3: CASSQDTNGQPLHF; DNA: TGCGCCAGCAGCCAAGATACGAATGGGCAACCCCTCCACTTT
size: .; V: TRBV7-3; D: TRBD1; length: 13; J: TRBJ2-5; CDR3: CASSSTRGETQYF; DNA: TGTGCCAGCAGCTCAACCAGGGGGGAGACCCAGTACTTC
size: .; V: TRBV7-2; D: .; length: 15; J: TRBJ1-4; CDR3: CASSLLGRVGEKLFF; DNA: TGTGCCAGCAGCTTACTAGGCAGGGTTGGTGAAAAACTGTTTTTT